Below, 11 T cell receptor beta chains from the same sample are listed, as sequenced in a study of CD8 T cells in ankylosing spondylitis (dated by TCRdb to about 2017). These receptors' targets are unknown. Libraries were constructed by 5' RACE. Sequencing instrument: Illumina HiSeq 2500. The public reads were reprocessed in TCRdb via fastp at Q25 and MiXCR, keeping in-frame beta chains. Rows are combined by CDR3 protein, so each entry shows the most common genes and DNA. For this sample the table gives around 770,000 distinct CDR3 sequences, of which under 20% were detected only once. The leading ten clones occupy about a fifth of the sample. Findings and caveats that apply to the study as a whole: Blood from ankylosing spondylitis patients appeared to be characterized by a TCR beta motif composed of under 10 highly homologous amino acid variants.

Input material: blood, either unsorted or a sorted T cell fraction (not recorded which). These receptor sequences come from a male donor with ankylosing spondylitis.

This clonotype was detected only a few times. The chain links TRBV7-3 to TRBJ2-1; 9 nucleotides align to TRBD2. V shed 5 bases and J 3 bases; nucleotides not matched to a gene: 11. CDR3 size: 17 residues. Germline loops: CDR1 SGHTA, CDR2 FQGTGA. CDR3 region: CASSKIAGAPLYNEQFF. CDR3 nucleotide sequence: TGTGCCAGCAGCAAAATAGCGGGAGCCCCCCTCTACAATGAGCAGTTCTTC.

There are a few counts of this clonotype. The CDR3 nucleotides are TGTGCCAGCAGTCGGGGTAGGGGACAGAGCACCGGGGAGCTGTTTTTT. Translated, it gives CASSRGRGQSTGELFF. V is TRBV12-3 or TRBV12-4 and J is TRBJ2-2; 7 bases align to TRBD1. The CDR3 has 16 residues. J gave up 4 bases and V 5 bases, and 10 bases lay outside the gene matches.

This clonotype was observed a few times. The chain joins TRBV20-1 to TRBJ1-1, with 8 bases lining up with TRBD1. Germline values: CDR1 DFQATT, CDR2 SNEGSKA (reference sequence). The CDR3 is made up of 15 amino acids. V was clipped by 6 bases and J by 1 base; unmatched bases: 10. The CDR3 protein is CSAPAAGTGNTEAFF. CDR3 DNA sequence: TGCAGTGCCCCTGCGGCCGGGACAGGGAACACTGAAGCTTTCTTT.

The chain has TRBV20-1 and TRBJ2-7, with 7 bases matching TRBD1. V gave up 6 bases and J gave up 5 bases; unmatched junction bases: 13. The CDR3 has 14 residues. Germline CDR1 reads DFQATT; CDR2 reads SNEGSKA (reference sequence). CDR3 residues: CSATTTGSVHEQYF. CDR3 in DNA: TGCAGTGCCACAACGACAGGGAGCGTGCACGAGCAGTACTTC.

J is TRBJ1-5 and V is TRBV5-6; D remains unclear. Per the germline V gene, CDR1 is SGHDT and CDR2 is YYEEEE. Trimming shortened V by 5 bases and J by 0 bases, and 9 bases separated the two germline ends. The CDR3 totals 14 residues. The CDR3 nucleotides are TGTGCCAGCAGGCGACGGTCTAGCAATCAGCCCCAGCATTTT. This encodes CASRRRSSNQPQHF.

This clonotype was seen at least ten times. The chain joins TRBV4-2 to TRBJ1-6; the match to TRBD1 covers 12 bases. Germline CDR1 is LGHNA and CDR2 is YNFKEQ. The CDR3 runs to 17 residues. J lost 10 bases, V lost 3 bases, and 10 bases had no gene match. The CDR3 protein is CASSHPRGQGARSPLHF. The CDR3 bases are TGTGCCAGCAGCCATCCCCGGGGACAGGGGGCCAGATCACCCCTCCACTTT.

This clonotype was picked up a small number of times. The rearrangement links TRBV7-9 to TRBJ2-7; D gene unclear. The germline V gene encodes CDR1 SEHNR and CDR2 FQNEAQ (reference sequence). This CDR3 comprises 16 residues. V gave up 5 bases and J gave up 1 base, with 18 bases separating them. The CDR3 is CASSPPVGPKSYEQYF. CDR3 sequence (DNA): TGTGCCAGCAGCCCTCCGGTGGGCCCCAAGTCCTACGAGCAGTACTTC.

This chain uses TRBV5-1 with TRBJ2-2; 9 bases line up with TRBD1. Losses at the gene ends were 5 bases for V and 7 bases for J; bases not matched to a gene: 3. From germline, CDR1 is SGHRS and CDR2 YFSETQ. This CDR3 contains 13 residues. CDR3 loop: CASRGQGVGELFF. CDR3 coding DNA: TGCGCCAGCAGGGGACAGGGCGTCGGGGAGCTGTTTTTT.

For this clonotype: A clone one base away is much larger, so this may be a read error. This chain connects TRBV29-1 to TRBJ2-7, with D possibly being TRBD1 (7 bases). The V end lost 2 bases, the J end lost 5 bases, and 10 bases lay between the germline ends. The CDR3 contains 12 residues. Germline V gene data show CDR1 as SQVTM and CDR2 as ANQGSEA. The CDR3 spells CSVEQGGNEQYF. In DNA, the CDR3 is TGCAGCGTTGAACAGGGGGGAAACGAGCAGTACTTC.

The chain has TRBV5-1 and TRBJ2-2; D is unclear. CDR3 size: 15 residues. Trimming removed 0 bases from V and 2 bases from J, with 8 bases in between. CDR1 is SGHRS, CDR2 YFSETQ, per germline. This CDR3 is CASSLAGFNTGELFF. The DNA for the CDR3 is TGCGCCAGCAGCTTGGCCGGGTTTAACACCGGGGAGCTGTTTTTT.

The V call is TRBV11-1, the J call TRBJ2-7; D is possibly TRBD1 (5 bases). V was shortened by 5 bases and J by 6 bases, with 11 bases between the two germline ends. Germline V gene data show CDR1 as SGHAT and CDR2 as FQDESV (reference sequence). The CDR3 has 12 amino acids. CDR3 sequence (DNA): TGTGCCAGCAGCCTCGACAGTGCCGAGCAGTACTTC. As protein: CASSLDSAEQYF.